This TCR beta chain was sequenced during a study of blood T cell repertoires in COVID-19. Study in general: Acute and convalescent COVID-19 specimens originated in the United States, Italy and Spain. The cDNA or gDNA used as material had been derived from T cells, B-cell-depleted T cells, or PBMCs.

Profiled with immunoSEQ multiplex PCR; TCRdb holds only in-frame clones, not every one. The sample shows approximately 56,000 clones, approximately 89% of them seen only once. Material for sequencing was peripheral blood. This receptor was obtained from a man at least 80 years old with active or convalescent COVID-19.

The CDR3 DNA follows: TGCGCCAGCAGCACGGGAGGCCCCACGAATGAGCAGTTCTTC. This gives the protein CASSTGGPTNEQFF. V and J are TRBV10-2 and TRBJ2-1; 7 bases line up with TRBD2. J gave up 7 bases and V 6 bases, and 9 bases lay outside the gene matches. CDR1 and CDR2 (germline): WSHSY, SAAADI. This CDR3 region has 14 residues.